These T cell receptor beta chains were read from a single sample in a study of T cell responses to AZD1222 COVID-19 vaccine. The repertoire was sequenced with immunoSEQ multiplex PCR; TCRdb's copy has only in-frame clones and lacks some. The data contain about 83,000 clones, more than 80% of them singletons. The source was peripheral blood, collected on day 0 of AZD1222 vaccination. These receptors all stem from an adult in good health. CDR3s include the opening cysteine and the closing phenylalanine or tryptophan. D genes are given only for firm matches.

j_call | v_call | d_call | cdr3_nt | cdr3_aa
TRBJ2-7 | TRBV14 | . | TGTGCCAGCAGCCCCCAAGGCTACGAGCAGTACTTC | CASSPQGYEQYF
TRBJ2-5 | TRBV7-3 | TRBD2 | TGTGCCAGCAGCTTAGGGACTAGCGGGAGAAATGGAGAGACCCAGTACTTC | CASSLGTSGRNGETQYF
TRBJ2-1 | TRBV24-1 | . | TGTGCCACCAGTGAAAGGGGCGGTAGCTCCTACAATGAGCAGTTCTTC | CATSERGGSSYNEQFF
TRBJ2-7 | TRBV5-1 | TRBD2 | TGCGCCAGCAGCTTAGGAGCGGGAGGATACGAGCAGTACTTC | CASSLGAGGYEQYF
TRBJ2-7 | TRBV5-4 | . | TGTGCCAGCAGCTTGGAACCTAAAATCTCCTACGAGCAGTACTTC | CASSLEPKISYEQYF
TRBJ2-7 | TRBV30 | TRBD2 | TGTGCCTGGAGTAGAAAGACTAGCGTTTACGAGCAGTACTTC | CAWSRKTSVYEQYF
TRBJ2-1 | TRBV3-1/TRBV3-2 | TRBD2 | TGTGCCAGCAGCCAGCCTAGCGGGAGTGGCTCCTACAATGAGCAGTTCTTC | CASSQPSGSGSYNEQFF
TRBJ2-1 | TRBV5-1 | TRBD2 | TGCGCCAGCAGCCCGGGGGGACTAGCGGGAGCCTTAAATGAGCAGTTCTTC | CASSPGGLAGALNEQFF
TRBJ2-5 | TRBV29-1 | TRBD1 | TGCAGCGTTGAGTGGGACAGACAAGAGACCCAGTACTTC | CSVEWDRQETQYF
TRBJ1-5 | TRBV27 | . | TGTGCCAGCAGTTTAGTCGGCGGGCAGGGAGAATATCAGCCCCAGCATTTT | CASSLVGGQGEYQPQHF